Listed below are T cell receptor beta chains from one sample, sequenced in a study of CDR3 diversity in severe acne. Using its own MiXCR run on the PCR reads, TCRdb lists one record per CDR3 protein. This sample has roughly 81,000 distinct CDR3 sequences, with about 50% found just once. Sample: blood. These receptors were taken from a male donor in good health, serving as a control. The CDR3 runs from the conserved cysteine through the conserved F or W. D genes are given only for firm matches. Some rows mark clone size as missing; the rest say once, few, many or name a class of expanded clone.

CDR3 protein	CDR3 DNA	V gene	J gene	D gene	clone size
CSLGTVNEKLFF	TGCAGCTTAGGGACGGTAAATGAAAAACTGTTTTTT	TRBV29-1	TRBJ1-4	.	.
CSAGGRGDRGKGDTQYF	TGCAGTGCCGGGGGAAGAGGGGACAGGGGAAAAGGAGATACGCAGTATTTT	TRBV20-1	TRBJ2-3	TRBD1	.
CASSLAGQYF	TGTGCCAGCAGCTTAGCGGGACAGTACTTC	TRBV7-9	TRBJ2-5	.	once
CSARAGDYGYTF	TGCAGTGCTAGAGCAGGCGACTATGGCTACACCTTC	TRBV20-1	TRBJ1-2	.	medium-sized
CASRRGVNTIYF	TGTGCCAGTAGAAGAGGGGTGAACACCATATATTTT	TRBV19	TRBJ1-3	.	once
CSALWGLCSYEQYF	TGCAGTGCTCTCTGGGGACTATGCTCCTACGAGCAGTACTTC	TRBV20-1	TRBJ2-7	TRBD2	.
CASSEEGGNIQYF	TGCGCCAGCAGTGAGGAGGGGGGAAACATTCAGTACTTC	TRBV10-1	TRBJ2-4	.	many
CSVRTGTENTGELFF	TGCAGCGTCCGAACAGGGACGGAGAACACCGGGGAGCTGTTTTTT	TRBV29-1	TRBJ2-2	.	few
CASSVQGEVGYGYTF	TGTGCCAGCAGTGTTCAGGGGGAAGTCGGGTATGGCTACACCTTC	TRBV6-1	TRBJ1-2	TRBD1	many
CASRWLTYGYTF	TGTGCCAGCAGGTGGTTGACTTATGGCTACACCTTC	TRBV28	TRBJ1-2	.	.
CASSLGLAGGGTDTQYF	TGTGCCAGCAGCCTCGGACTAGCGGGAGGCGGCACAGATACGCAGTATTTT	TRBV9	TRBJ2-3	TRBD2	.
CASSFLDRGHEQYF	TGTGCCAGCAGTTTCTTGGACAGGGGCCACGAGCAGTACTTC	TRBV6-1	TRBJ2-7	TRBD1	few
CASSEGRGVRAEAFF	TGTGCCAGCAGCGAAGGCAGGGGGGTCCGGGCTGAAGCTTTCTTT	TRBV7-8	TRBJ1-1	TRBD1	.
CASSPWALNYGYTF	TGTGCCAGCAGCCCGTGGGCATTGAACTATGGCTACACCTTC	TRBV12-3/TRBV12-4	TRBJ1-2	.	many
CASSYGTGLNTEAFF	TGTGCCAGCAGCTATGGGACAGGTTTGAACACTGAAGCTTTCTTT	TRBV7-6	TRBJ1-1	TRBD1	.
CATRASGGDVLTF	TGTGCCACCAGAGCATCAGGGGGCGACGTCCTGACTTTC	TRBV24-1	TRBJ2-6	TRBD1	.
CASRFRENTEAFF	TGTGCCAGTAGGTTCAGGGAGAACACTGAAGCTTTCTTT	TRBV19	TRBJ1-1	.	once
CASSYGVAGGPGLF	TGTGCCAGCAGTTATGGGGTAGCGGGAGGGCCTGGTCTCTTC	TRBV6-2/TRBV6-3	TRBJ2-1	TRBD2	once
CASSYAPDRAGTEAFFGQGTIYF	.	TRBV6-5	TRBJ1-3	.	.
CASSFRQGGEAFF	TGTGCCAGCAGCTTTAGACAGGGGGGTGAAGCTTTCTTT	TRBV7-8	TRBJ1-1	TRBD1	few
CASSLVGSYEQYF	TGTGCCAGCAGCTTGGTGGGCAGCTACGAGCAGTACTTC	TRBV5-8	TRBJ2-7	.	few
CSLAYALRETQYF	TGCAGCTTGGCCTACGCTCTAAGGGAGACCCAGTACTTC	TRBV29-1	TRBJ2-5	.	.
CASSSGGTAEQYF	TGTGCCAGCAGCTCCGGCGGGACAGCCGAGCAGTACTTC	TRBV7-2	TRBJ2-7	.	.
CASRGTRYQPQHF	TGTGCCAGCAGGGGGACGAGATATCAGCCCCAGCATTTT	TRBV2	TRBJ1-5	.	few
CASSEGRYTGAQYF	TGTGCCAGCAGTGAGGGACGCTATACAGGGGCCCAGTACTTT	TRBV2	TRBJ2-5	TRBD1	.
CASSPRGNTIYF	TGTGCCAGCAGCCCTCGTGGAAACACCATATATTTT	TRBV7-9	TRBJ1-3	.	many
CASSGTGAVMNTEAFF	TGTGCCAGCAGCGGAACAGGGGCCGTAATGAACACTGAAGCTTTCTTT	TRBV2	TRBJ1-1	TRBD1	few
CASSFQGGLAVEQYF	TGTGCCAGCAGTTTCCAGGGGGGACTAGCTGTAGAGCAGTACTTC	TRBV12-3/TRBV12-4	TRBJ2-7	TRBD2	.
CASSQTIEPSDGYTF	TGCGCCAGCAGCCAAACTATTGAACCATCGGATGGCTACACCTTC	TRBV4-1	TRBJ1-2	.	.
CASSPPGAPNYGYTF	TGTGCCAGTAGCCCACCCGGGGCACCTAACTATGGCTACACCTTC	TRBV19	TRBJ1-2	.	.
CSVEGLANTEAFF	TGCAGCGTTGAAGGATTAGCGAACACTGAAGCTTTCTTT	TRBV29-1	TRBJ1-1	.	many
CASSIGQLNTEAFF	TGTGCCAGTAGTATAGGGCAGCTGAACACTGAAGCTTTCTTT	TRBV19	TRBJ1-1	.	.
CASSLEQGVTEAFF	TGCGCCAGCAGCTTGGAACAGGGGGTCACTGAAGCTTTCTTT	TRBV5-1	TRBJ1-1	TRBD1	.
CASSISWQNTGELFF	TGTGCCAGTAGTATATCCTGGCAGAACACCGGGGAGCTGTTTTTT	TRBV19	TRBJ2-2	.	few
CASSEVGVGFGYTF	TGTGCCAGCAGCGAAGTGGGGGTAGGTTTTGGCTACACCTTC	TRBV9	TRBJ1-2	.	many
CASSPGGGVGDTQYF	TGTGCCAGCAGCCCGGGGGGGGGCGTCGGAGATACGCAGTATTTT	TRBV7-2	TRBJ2-3	TRBD2	many
CASSLASGSHGYTF	TGCGCCAGCAGCTTGGCATCGGGGAGCCATGGCTACACCTTC	TRBV5-1	TRBJ1-2	.	.
CAISKSGTSGTDTQYF	TGTGCCATCAGCAAGTCCGGGACTAGCGGGACAGATACGCAGTATTTT	TRBV10-3	TRBJ2-3	TRBD2	.
CASSFPGGAYEQYF	TGTGCCAGCAGCTTCCCTGGCGGGGCCTACGAGCAGTACTTC	TRBV7-4	TRBJ2-7	.	once
CASSPQRQGRYGYTF	TGTGCCAGTAGTCCCCAGCGACAGGGACGCTATGGCTACACCTTC	TRBV19	TRBJ1-2	TRBD1	.
CASSLLRTRGRYEQYF	TGCGCCAGCAGCCTGTTGCGGACACGCGGGCGCTACGAGCAGTACTTC	TRBV5-1	TRBJ2-7	.	few
CASSDSYGYTF	TGTGCCAGTAGTGACAGCTATGGCTACACCTTC	TRBV19	TRBJ1-2	.	.
CASSVRGDSSVNGYTF	TGCGCCAGCTCAGTGAGGGGGGATTCTTCGGTAAATGGCTACACCTTC	TRBV4-1	TRBJ1-2	.	.
CAWGVGGPSEKLFF	TGTGCCTGGGGGGTGGGCGGACCGAGTGAAAAACTGTTTTTT	TRBV30	TRBJ1-4	.	.
CSVVLRQGNYGYTF	TGCAGCGTTGTCTTGAGACAGGGAAACTATGGCTACACCTTC	TRBV29-1	TRBJ1-2	TRBD1	.
CASSLAGADTQYF	TGTGCCAGCAGCTTAGCCGGTGCAGATACGCAGTATTTT	TRBV7-9	TRBJ2-3	.	.
CSARVEYNYGYTF	TGCAGTGCTAGAGTTGAGTATAACTATGGCTACACCTTC	TRBV20-1	TRBJ1-2	.	.
CASRGQGEETQYF	TGCGCCAGCAGAGGACAGGGAGAAGAGACCCAGTACTTC	TRBV4-1	TRBJ2-5	TRBD1	few
CASSLAGGPTYEQYF	TGTGCCAGCAGCCTGGCAGGTGGCCCAACCTACGAGCAGTACTTC	TRBV7-9	TRBJ2-7	.	.
CSVESGGAEAFF	TGCAGCGTTGAATCAGGGGGCGCTGAAGCTTTCTTT	TRBV29-1	TRBJ1-1	TRBD1	many
CSATRDREGGYTF	TGCAGTGCTACCCGGGACAGGGAGGGAGGCTACACCTTC	TRBV20-1	TRBJ1-2	TRBD1	.
CASSLEGVHEQYF	TGTGCCAGCAGCTTAGAAGGGGTGCACGAGCAGTACTTC	TRBV7-9	TRBJ2-7	.	.
CSVMTGTYEQYF	TGCAGCGTGATGACAGGCACCTACGAGCAGTACTTC	TRBV29-1	TRBJ2-7	.	many
CATSDPGKNGYTF	TGTGCCACCAGTGATCCAGGGAAAAATGGCTACACCTTC	TRBV24-1	TRBJ1-2	.	medium-sized
CASSLDRHTIYF	TGTGCCAGCAGCCTAGACAGGCACACCATATATTTT	TRBV12-3/TRBV12-4	TRBJ1-3	.	medium-sized
CASRLATGNYEQYF	TGCGCCAGCAGACTAGCGACTGGGAACTACGAGCAGTACTTC	TRBV5-1	TRBJ2-7	TRBD2	.
CANSLVGRETQYF	TGCGCCAACAGCTTGGTGGGTCGGGAGACCCAGTACTTC	TRBV5-1	TRBJ2-5	.	many
CASSTDGSNQPQHF	TGTGCCAGCAGTACGGACGGTAGCAATCAGCCCCAGCATTTT	TRBV6-6	TRBJ1-5	.	.
CASSPGTAYEQYF	TGTGCCAGCAGCCCCGGGACAGCCTACGAGCAGTACTTC	TRBV11-2	TRBJ2-7	TRBD1	few